The rows below give T cell receptor beta chains drawn from one sample of a study of regulatory T cells in long-lasting Graves disease. TCRdb analysed the multiplex PCR reads with MiXCR anew, one entry per CDR3 protein. The table lists roughly 450,000 distinct CDR3 sequences, about 20% of them singletons. The starting material was peripheral blood mononuclear cells (PBMCs), obtained when the disease was refractory, from a patient treated with antithyroid drugs. These receptor sequences come from a female donor with Graves disease. Each CDR3 is given with its conserved first and last residue. D genes are given only for firm matches. Expanded clones get a size class; other rows say once, few or many, or leave the size out.

V gene	clone size	J gene	D gene	CDR3 protein	CDR3 DNA
TRBV9	.	TRBJ1-2	.	CASSRQENYGYTF	TGTGCCAGCAGCCGACAGGAGAACTATGGCTACACCTTC
TRBV5-1	many	TRBJ1-2	.	CASSLEVERNYGYTF	TGCGCCAGCAGCTTGGAGGTGGAACGGAACTATGGCTACACCTTC
TRBV9	few	TRBJ2-7	TRBD1	CASSFRMGQGMNEQYF	TGTGCCAGCAGCTTCCGAATGGGACAGGGGATGAACGAGCAGTACTTC
TRBV11-2	.	TRBJ2-7	.	CASSQEQRAKQYF	TGTGCCAGCAGCCAAGAACAGAGGGCGAAGCAGTACTTC
TRBV18	many	TRBJ1-4	.	CASSLQGGKLFF	TGTGCCAGCTCACTACAGGGAGGAAAACTGTTTTTT
TRBV30	many	TRBJ2-5	.	CAWPWGETQYF	TGTGCCTGGCCTTGGGGGGAGACCCAGTACTTC
TRBV6-1	many	TRBJ2-7	TRBD2	CASRSSGDPYEQYF	TGTGCCAGCAGGAGTAGCGGGGATCCCTACGAGCAGTACTTC
TRBV20-1	.	TRBJ2-5	TRBD2	CSAPLELAGAIHAGRETQYF	TGCAGTGCTCCACTAGAACTAGCGGGAGCGATCCACGCGGGTAGGGAGACCCAGTACTTC
TRBV20-1	few	TRBJ2-7	.	CSAHGAGVMDTGYEQYF	TGCAGTGCGCATGGTGCGGGAGTCATGGATACAGGGTACGAGCAGTACTTC
TRBV29-1	many	TRBJ2-6	.	CSVGRGPGSGANVLTF	TGCAGCGTAGGACGAGGACCAGGCTCTGGGGCCAACGTCCTGACTTTC
TRBV20-1	many	TRBJ2-5	.	CSARGQVVRETQYF	TGCAGTGCTAGAGGTCAAGTCGTTAGGGAGACCCAGTACTTC
TRBV4-1	.	TRBJ2-6	.	CASSQVTSGANVLTF	TGCGCCAGCAGCCAAGTTACGTCTGGGGCCAACGTCCTGACTTTC
TRBV2	.	TRBJ1-1	.	CASIEARGRTEAFF	TGTGCCAGCATCGAAGCCAGGGGAAGAACTGAAGCTTTCTTT
TRBV28	many	TRBJ2-7	.	CASTPLGDKDEQYF	TGTGCCAGCACCCCACTGGGGGATAAGGACGAGCAGTACTTC
TRBV5-1	.	TRBJ2-7	TRBD1	CASSPYRDSLSYEQYF	TGCGCCAGCAGCCCTTACCGGGACAGTCTCTCCTACGAGCAGTACTTC
TRBV28	many	TRBJ2-7	TRBD1	CASSEDRETYEQYF	TGTGCCAGCAGTGAAGACAGGGAAACCTACGAGCAGTACTTC
TRBV28	many	TRBJ1-5	.	CASRDSTGQPQHF	TGTGCCAGCAGGGACAGTACTGGCCAGCCCCAGCATTTT
TRBV5-1	.	TRBJ1-1	TRBD1	CASRRQGATEAFF	TGCGCCAGCCGAAGACAGGGAGCCACTGAAGCTTTCTTT
TRBV3-1	few	TRBJ1-6	.	CASSRVVQGSNSPLHF	TGTGCCAGCAGCCGAGTCGTCCAGGGTAGCAATTCACCCCTCCACTTT
TRBV5-6	once	TRBJ1-1	TRBD1	CASSWGQAEAFF	TGTGCCAGCAGCTGGGGACAGGCTGAAGCTTTCTTT
TRBV10-3	many	TRBJ1-1	TRBD1	CAISGTGYTEAFF	TGTGCCATCAGTGGGACAGGGTACACTGAAGCTTTCTTT
TRBV11-2	many	TRBJ2-5	.	CASSLDSGARETQYF	TGTGCCAGCAGCTTAGATTCAGGGGCCCGAGAGACCCAGTACTTC
TRBV28	many	TRBJ2-7	.	CASSPTELGSYEQYF	TGTGCCAGCAGTCCTACGGAACTAGGGTCCTACGAGCAGTACTTC
TRBV3-1	.	TRBJ1-6	.	CASSPLGDLSPLHF	TGTGCCAGCAGTCCGCTCGGGGACCTTTCACCCCTCCACTTT
TRBV14	many	TRBJ1-6	.	CASSRMHGENSPLHF	TGTGCCAGCAGCCGAATGCATGGGGAGAATTCACCCCTCCACTTT
TRBV5-1	.	TRBJ2-2	.	CASSPRGFSTGELFF	TGCGCCAGCAGCCCCCGGGGATTTTCCACCGGGGAGCTGTTTTTT
TRBV11-2	many	TRBJ1-1	TRBD1	CASSFRGPEAFF	TGTGCCAGCAGCTTCAGGGGGCCTGAAGCTTTCTTT
TRBV12-5	.	TRBJ2-3	.	CASGLVYTSSSTDTQYF	TGTGCTAGTGGTTTGGTATACACATCGTCTAGCACAGATACGCAGTATTTT
TRBV15	.	TRBJ2-5	TRBD2	CATSRDKAAGDGETQYF	TGTGCCACCAGCAGAGATAAGGCAGCGGGGGATGGAGAGACCCAGTACTTC
TRBV29-1	many	TRBJ2-7	.	CSVAGTYYEQYF	TGCAGCGTTGCCGGAACTTACTACGAGCAGTACTTC
TRBV28	.	TRBJ2-1	.	CASSLGRPEQFF	TGTGCCAGCAGTTTAGGGCGTCCCGAGCAGTTCTTC
TRBV3-1	.	TRBJ2-6	.	CASSQSTASGANVLTF	TGTGCCAGCAGCCAATCAACCGCTTCTGGGGCCAACGTCCTGACTTTC
TRBV7-3	.	TRBJ1-1	TRBD1	CASRASGQGAGNTEAFF	TGTGCCAGCAGAGCCTCGGGACAGGGGGCCGGAAACACTGAAGCTTTCTTT
TRBV12-3/TRBV12-4	many	TRBJ2-7	.	CASSFGQSYEQYF	TGTGCCAGCAGTTTCGGACAGTCCTACGAGCAGTACTTC
TRBV6-1	few	TRBJ1-6	.	CASSATGIGSPLHF	TGTGCCAGCAGTGCCACAGGGATAGGGTCACCCCTCCACTTT
TRBV12-5	many	TRBJ2-7	TRBD1	CASVTGGSHEQYF	TGTGCTAGTGTTACAGGGGGCAGCCACGAGCAGTACTTC
TRBV30	.	TRBJ1-1	.	CAWSVLALQGTEAFF	TGTGCCTGGAGTGTACTTGCTCTTCAGGGCACTGAAGCTTTCTTT
TRBV3-1	.	TRBJ2-7	.	CASSQEGQYEQYF	TGTGCCAGCAGCCAAGAGGGGCAATACGAGCAGTACTTC
TRBV29-1	.	TRBJ1-2	.	CSVTTAANYGYTF	TGCAGCGTCACGACAGCTGCTAACTATGGCTACACCTTC
TRBV7-9	few	TRBJ1-2	.	CASSLIKTGYTF	TGTGCCAGCAGCTTAATTAAAACTGGCTACACCTTC
TRBV20-1	many	TRBJ1-1	.	CSASGVSNTEAFF	TGCAGTGCTAGTGGGGTCTCGAACACTGAAGCTTTCTTT
TRBV11-2	many	TRBJ1-1	.	CASSFLIGTDMNTEAFF	TGTGCCAGCAGCTTTTTGATCGGGACGGATATGAACACTGAAGCTTTCTTT
TRBV7-2	many	TRBJ2-4	.	CASTLTPGAKNIQYF	TGTGCCAGCACCCTCACGCCAGGGGCCAAAAACATTCAGTACTTC
TRBV2	many	TRBJ1-2	.	CASSEPGSYGYTF	TGTGCCAGCAGTGAACCTGGATCCTATGGCTACACCTTC
TRBV6-1	.	TRBJ1-2	.	CASRPPSGGYTF	TGTGCCAGCAGACCCCCCTCGGGTGGCTACACCTTC
TRBV7-8	few	TRBJ1-4	.	CATRGRGNEKLFF	TGTGCCACCCGGGGACGAGGAAATGAAAAACTGTTTTTT
TRBV5-1	few	TRBJ1-1	.	CASSLAGTLAEAFF	TGCGCCAGCAGCTTGGCCGGGACTTTAGCTGAAGCTTTCTTT
TRBV4-1	once	TRBJ1-1	.	CASSQARRNTQNTEAFF	TGCGCCAGCAGCCAAGCCCGGAGGAACACCCAGAACACTGAAGCTTTCTTT